The 23 T cell receptor beta chains below come from one sample, sequenced in a study of radiotherapy plus CTLA-4 blockade in lung cancer. The method was immunoSEQ multiplex PCR; TCRdb's version includes in-frame clones alone and lacks a portion of them. The table lists about 87,000 clones, more than 85% of them singletons. This specimen was peripheral blood, taken from a patient treated with radiotherapy plus ipilimumab. These receptors were obtained from a human donor with non-small cell lung cancer that progressed on radiotherapy plus ipilimumab.

This clone was detected only once. The V gene is TRBV5-4, the J gene TRBJ2-1, with 12 bases fitting TRBD2. This CDR3 region has 14 residues. J lost 7 bases, V lost 10 bases, and 9 bases had no gene match. CDR1 SGHNT and CDR2 YYREEE come from the germline V gene (reference sequence). The CDR3 reads CAGGKTSGRNEQFF. For the CDR3, the DNA is TGTGCCGGGGGTAAGACTAGCGGGAGAAATGAGCAGTTCTTC.

The chain combines TRBV29-1 with TRBJ2-1, with D possibly being TRBD1 (5 bases). The CDR3 length is 12 residues. CDR1 and CDR2 (germline): SQVTM, ANQGSEA. V was trimmed by 3 bases and J by 6 bases, leaving 9 bases between them. CDR3 sequence (DNA): TGCAGCGTTGACAGGGCCCTCAATGAGCAGTTCTTC. Protein sequence: CSVDRALNEQFF.

The V call is TRBV27, the J call TRBJ1-3, with D unclear. Trimming took 1 base from V and 1 from J, leaving 14 bases between them. Germline V gene data show CDR1 as MNHEY and CDR2 as SMNVEV (reference sequence). The CDR3 consists of 17 residues. CDR3 sequence (DNA): TGTGCCAGCAGTTTATTTGGTCACACCACTTCTGGAAACACCATATATTTT. Translating gives CASSLFGHTTSGNTIYF.

The chain couples TRBV7-2 to TRBJ2-4, with TRBD1 matching 8 bases. Trimming took 5 bases from V and 4 from J; bases not matched to a gene: 4. CDR3 length: 14 residues. CDR1 and CDR2 from the germline V gene are SGHTA and FQGNSA. CDR3 residues: CASSPGTGKNIQYF. The CDR3 bases are TGTGCCAGCAGCCCCGGGACAGGAAAAAACATTCAGTACTTC.

The chain links TRBV9 to TRBJ2-6; the D gene could be TRBD1 or TRBD2 (5 bases each). Germline V gives CDR1 SGDLS, CDR2 YYNGEE. V was clipped by 0 bases and J by 2 bases, with 12 bases between them. The CDR3 runs 17 residues. CDR3 sequence: CASSVVPQGPGANVLTF. The DNA of the CDR3 is TGTGCCAGCAGCGTAGTTCCCCAGGGACCTGGGGCCAACGTCCTGACTTTC.

The chain carries TRBV18 and TRBJ1-1, with 7 bases matching TRBD1. The CDR3 contains 14 residues. The trim removed 2 bases at V and 5 bases at J, leaving 5 bases unmatched. Germline CDR1 and CDR2: KGHSH and LQKENI. CDR3: CASSPNEGQTEAFF. CDR3 DNA: TGTGCCAGCTCACCAAACGAGGGACAGACTGAAGCTTTCTTT.

The chain couples TRBV7-2 to TRBJ2-7, with 8 bases aligning to TRBD2. Trimming took 8 bases from V and 4 from J; bases not matched to a gene: 7. This CDR3 is built from 13 residues. Germline V gives CDR1 SGHTA, CDR2 FQGNSA. The CDR3 here is CASLAGGGYEQYF. The CDR3 DNA follows: TGTGCCAGCCTGGCGGGGGGTGGGTACGAGCAGTACTTC.

This clone turned up a few times. This chain uses TRBV19 with TRBJ1-2; possibly TRBD1 for D (6 bases). The germline V and J ends were trimmed by 3 bases and 8 bases, with 16 bases remaining between them. CDR3 length: 14 amino acids. Per germline, CDR1 LNHDA and CDR2 SQIVND (reference sequence). The CDR3 protein is CASSITPGTRGYTF. In nucleotides, the CDR3 is TGTGCCAGTAGTATCACGCCGGGGACAAGGGGCTACACCTTC.

This clone has only one observation. The chain recombines TRBV29-1 with TRBJ1-2; 7 nucleotides match TRBD1. Germline V lookup: CDR1 SQVTM, CDR2 ANQGSEA. The CDR3 totals 13 residues. V was clipped by 5 bases and J by 4 bases; unmatched bases: 7. CDR3 in amino acids: CSVSTGVGYGYTF. CDR3 in DNA: TGCAGCGTTTCTACAGGGGTGGGCTATGGCTACACCTTC.

As regards this clone: This specimen includes other DNA sequences encoding the same CDR3. The chain combines TRBV5-1 with TRBJ1-1; TRBD1 is a possible D gene (6 bases). V lost 0 bases and J 0 bases, leaving 9 bases between the germline ends. Germline-derived CDR1 and CDR2 are SGHRS and YFSETQ. The CDR3 has 15 amino acids. The CDR3 region is CASSLGGQLNTEAFF. The DNA of the CDR3 is TGCGCCAGCAGCTTGGGAGGACAGCTGAACACTGAAGCTTTCTTT.

The V gene is TRBV5-1, the J gene TRBJ2-1, with TRBD2 identical over 10 bases. Trimming removed 0 bases from V and 4 bases from J; junction bases left unmatched: 16. The germline V gene has CDR1 SGHRS and CDR2 YFSETQ. CDR3 size: 20 residues. Here the CDR3 reads CASSLVRFSSGRRGYNEQFF. The CDR3 DNA follows: TGCGCCAGCAGCTTGGTTAGGTTTTCTAGCGGGAGAAGGGGTTACAATGAGCAGTTCTTC.

The V call is TRBV11-2, the J call TRBJ1-4, with D perhaps matching TRBD1 (6 bases). V shed 5 bases and J shed 7 bases, with 17 bases lying between them. Germline CDR1 is SGHAT and CDR2 is FQNNGV. The CDR3 contains 15 residues. CDR3 nucleotides: TGTGCCAGCAGCCCCGCAACAGGGTGGCGTGAAAAACTGTTTTTT. Amino acids: CASSPATGWREKLFF.

This clone was detected a few times. The genes are TRBV10-3 and TRBJ1-1; the match to TRBD1 covers 9 bases. The CDR3 has 14 residues. The J segment lost 1 base and the V segment lost 8 bases, leaving 5 bases of the junction unmatched. Germline-derived CDR1 and CDR2 are ENHRY and SYGVKD. CDR3 in DNA: TGTGCCATCGGGGGACAGGGCGCGAACACTGAAGCTTTCTTT. Translation: CAIGGQGANTEAFF.

The chain recombines TRBV2 with TRBJ2-5, with D possibly being TRBD1 or TRBD2 (5 bases each). There are 13 residues in the CDR3. V gave up 7 bases and J gave up 3 bases, with 12 bases separating them. The germline V gene has CDR1 SNHLY and CDR2 FYNNEI. DNA for the CDR3: TGTGCCAGCATCCGGGACGCCGAAGAGACCCAGTACTTC. It yields the protein CASIRDAEETQYF.

This clone showed up just once. This chain joins TRBV4-1 and TRBJ1-3; D unresolved. This CDR3 has 17 amino acids. The germline V gene has CDR1 MGHRA and CDR2 YSYEKL. With 2 bases removed from V and 4 bases from J, the gap between germline ends came to 18 bases. The CDR3 spells CASSQPRALDPGNTIYF. Here the CDR3 DNA reads TGCGCCAGCAGCCAACCCCGGGCCCTAGATCCCGGAAACACCATATATTTT.

CDR3 DNA: TGTGCCAGCAGCGCAGAGGTGTACACTGAAGCTTTCTTT. Amino acids: CASSAEVYTEAFF. This chain uses TRBV2 with TRBJ1-1, with unresolved D. The germline gives CDR1 SNHLY, CDR2 FYNNEI. The CDR3 contains 13 residues. Trimming cost V 6 bases and J 3 bases, with 11 bases left between them.

This rearrangement joins TRBV27 to TRBJ1-6, with D possibly TRBD1 on 6 matching bases. The CDR3 totals 16 residues. In germline, CDR1 is MNHEY, CDR2 SMNVEV (reference sequence). Trimming left V 1 base short and J 10 bases short, with 17 bases between. This CDR3 reads CASSLFGGQLGSPLHF. In DNA form, the CDR3 reads TGTGCCAGCAGTTTATTTGGGGGGCAATTGGGCTCACCCCTCCACTTT.

The rearrangement uses TRBV9 and TRBJ2-2; no clear D gene. This CDR3 is 14 amino acids long. Looked up from germline, CDR1 is SGDLS and CDR2 is YYNGEE. V was cut by 4 bases and J by 2 bases, with 9 bases left in between. This chain's CDR3 is CASSPTGNTGELFF. The CDR3 DNA sequence: TGTGCCAGCAGCCCAACGGGCAACACCGGGGAGCTGTTTTTT. Based on the CDR3 plus reference TRBV9 and TRBJ2-2, the full variable domain is DSGVTQTPKHLITATGQRVTLRCSPRSGDLSVYWYQQSLDQGLQFLIQYYNGEERAKGNILERFSAQQFPDLHSELNLSSLELGDSALYFCASSPTGNTGELFFGEGSRLTVL.

This chain joins TRBV6-5 and TRBJ2-7; D ambiguous. CDR1 and CDR2 from the germline V gene are MNHEY and SVGAGI. CDR3 length: 13 residues. The ends were cut back, 6 bases at V and 6 bases at J, with 15 bases in the middle. The DNA for the CDR3 is TGTGCCAGCAGCTCAGGACCGGCGACCGAGCAGTACTTC. Amino acid sequence: CASSSGPATEQYF.

V usage is TRBV5-1 and J usage is TRBJ2-1; D may be TRBD1 or TRBD2 (6 bases each). The CDR3 contains 15 residues. The germline gives CDR1 SGHRS, CDR2 YFSETQ. Trimming pared 6 bases from V and 2 bases from J, leaving 15 bases between. The CDR3 is CASTPNGGPYNEQFF. As DNA, the CDR3 is TGCGCCAGCACCCCCAACGGGGGCCCCTACAATGAGCAGTTCTTC.

About this clone: Other nucleotide sequences in the sample specify the same CDR3. V and J are TRBV7-9 and TRBJ2-7; D not certain. The CDR3 length is 14 residues. Germline V gives CDR1 SEHNR, CDR2 FQNEAQ (reference sequence). Trimming left V 0 bases short and J 1 base short, with 7 bases between. CDR3 protein: CASSLAGSSYEQYF. As DNA, the CDR3 is TGTGCCAGCAGCTTAGCGGGAAGTTCCTACGAGCAGTACTTC.

V usage is TRBV7-6 and J usage is TRBJ1-3, with TRBD1 matching over 8 bases. CDR1 is SGHVS and CDR2 is FNYEAQ in the germline V gene. The CDR3 runs to 15 residues. The V gene end was trimmed by 5 bases and the J gene end by 4 bases; junction bases not matched to a gene: 7. CDR3 coding DNA: TGTGCCAGCAGCCCCAGGACAGGGTACGGAAACACCATATATTTT. It yields the protein CASSPRTGYGNTIYF. The variable domain in full, with the rest retrieved from reference TRBV7-6 and TRBJ1-3, is GAGVSQSPRYKVTKRGQDVALRCDPISGHVSLYWYRQALGQGPEFLTYFNYEAQQDKSGLPNDRFSAERPEGSISTLTIQRTEQRDSAMYRCASSPRTGYGNTIYFGEGSWLTVV.

Remarks on this clone: This CDR3 fails to terminate in the conserved phenylalanine or tryptophan, so it likely reflects a read error. This sequence joins TRBV14 and TRBJ1-2; D is perhaps TRBD1 (5 bases). This CDR3 region has 14 residues. V lost 5 bases and J 4 bases, leaving 14 bases between the germline ends. Germline CDR1 and CDR2: SGHDN and FVKESK. In DNA form, the CDR3 reads TGTGCCAGCAGCGCGGGACGCCAGACCTATGGCTACACCCTC. Translation: CASSAGRQTYGYTL.